Listed here are 6 T cell receptor beta chains from one sample, sequenced in a study of T cell repertoires in cytomegalovirus infection. Using its own MiXCR run on the reads, TCRdb lists one record per CDR3 protein. The data contain more than 400,000 distinct CDR3 sequences, around a quarter of them seen just once; the ten biggest clones take up less than 15%. Sample: PBMCs. These receptor sequences come from a human donor in good health (CMV status not recorded). Some clones in this sample may be carry-over from other donors' samples.

This clonotype came up a few times. CDR3 bases: TGCGCCAGCAGTAATGGTGACTACCGGACAGCGGATGAGCAGTTCTTC. Its protein is CASSNGDYRTADEQFF. This chain links TRBV5-1 with TRBJ2-1, with a weak D call TRBD1 (6 bases). V was pared by 5 bases and J by 8 bases, with 23 bases between. Germline CDR1 is SGHRS and CDR2 is YFSETQ. The CDR3 runs to 16 residues.

This clonotype appeared many times. The chain links TRBV7-2 to TRBJ1-2; 9 nucleotides align to TRBD1. The CDR3 runs 13 residues. After removal of 5 bases from V and 8 bases from J, the junction contained 6 bases not matched to a gene. Germline loops: CDR1 SGHTA, CDR2 FQGNSA. The CDR3 sequence is CASSPGTGHGYTF. CDR3 coding DNA: TGTGCCAGCAGCCCCGGGACAGGGCACGGCTACACCTTC.

This clonotype came up once. Sequence at one end of the junction differs from germline and may be a read error. The V call is TRBV6-5, the J call TRBJ1-2; D is undetermined. This CDR3 spans 11 amino acids. Germline-derived CDR1 and CDR2 are MNHEY and SVGAGI. In nucleotides, the CDR3 is TGTGCCGGCAGTCCCGGCGGGGGCTACACCTTC. Encoded protein: CAGSPGGGYTF.

The chain joins TRBV28 to TRBJ1-3; TRBD1 agrees at 9 bases. Trimming cost V 8 bases and J 2 bases; bases outside gene matches: 7. Per germline, CDR1 MDHEN and CDR2 SYDVKM. This CDR3 comprises 15 residues. In nucleotides, the CDR3 is TGTGCCAGCCTGTCCGGACAGGGGCCTGGAAACACCATATATTTT. This gives the protein CASLSGQGPGNTIYF. The full variable domain, in which reference TRBV28 and TRBJ1-3 provide the parts outside the CDR3, is DVKVTQSSRYLVKRTGEKVFLECVQDMDHENMFWYRQDPGLGLRLIYFSYDVKMKEKGDIPEGYSVSREKKERFSLILESASTNQTSMYLCASLSGQGPGNTIYFGEGSWLTVV.

About this clonotype: Mismatch with germline at one junction end may stem from a read error. The chain has TRBV4-3 and TRBJ2-5; D possibly corresponds to TRBD1 (6 bases). From germline, CDR1 is LGHNA and CDR2 YSLEER. This CDR3 has 14 residues. The CDR3 DNA reads TGCGCCAGCAGCCAAGGATTAGGGGGAGAGGCCCAGTACTTC. The encoded protein is CASSQGLGGEAQYF.

The genes are TRBV6-1 and TRBJ2-2; TRBD2 is a possible D gene (6 bases). Trimming removed 5 bases from V and 2 bases from J, with 12 bases in between. The germline gives CDR1 MNHNS, CDR2 SASEGT. This CDR3 contains 15 residues. The CDR3 sequence: CASSQLGTNTGELFF. The CDR3 region has the DNA TGTGCCAGCAGTCAACTCGGGACTAACACCGGGGAGCTGTTTTTT.